The 27 T cell receptor beta chains below come from one sample, sequenced in a study of T-cell reconstitution after alpha-beta-depleted transplantation in children. The library targeted TCRbeta and was prepared with unique molecular identifiers. TCRdb reprocessed the PCR reads via MiXCR and lists one record per CDR3 protein. The table shows 640,000 or so distinct CDR3 sequences, with over 15% occurring only once. Sample: PBMCs from the stem cell graft donor, taken from the stem cell graft. These receptors were collected from a human donor who donated a stem cell graft to a child with acute myeloid leukemia.

The chain's CDR3 is CSVVVRNEQFF. The CDR3 DNA reads TGCAGCGTTGTAGTTAGAAATGAGCAGTTCTTC. The V call is TRBV29-1, the J call TRBJ2-1; no firm D call. With 4 bases removed from V and 7 bases from J, the gap between germline ends came to 8 bases. Looked up from germline, CDR1 is SQVTM and CDR2 is ANQGSEA. The CDR3 is 11 residues long.

This clonotype was observed a handful of times. Written as DNA, the CDR3 is TGTGCCAACGACAGGGAGTATAAGCCCCAGCATTTT. Its protein product is CANDREYKPQHF. The chain recombines TRBV10-3 with TRBJ1-5; TRBD1 matches 7 bases. The CDR3 spans 12 residues. The germline gives CDR1 ENHRY, CDR2 SYGVKD. Trimming took 10 bases from V and 8 from J; bases not matched to a gene: 8.

This clonotype was recorded only once. The rearrangement uses TRBV30 and TRBJ2-5; 12 bases agree with TRBD1. V shed 1 base, J shed 4 bases, and the junction held 4 bases outside the gene matches. Germline V CDR1 and CDR2: GTSNPN, SVGIG (reference sequence). The CDR3 covers 15 residues. CDR3 residues: CAWSAGTGGAETQYF. As DNA, the CDR3 is TGTGCCTGGAGTGCCGGGACAGGGGGCGCAGAGACCCAGTACTTC.

This clonotype was detected a few times. The chain combines TRBV18 with TRBJ1-5, with 7 bases aligning to TRBD1. The CDR3 is 15 residues long. Germline lookup yields CDR1 KGHSH and CDR2 LQKENI. J gave up 1 base and V 6 bases, and 6 bases lay outside the gene matches. CDR3 region: CASSEGARSNQPQHF. CDR3 DNA: TGTGCCAGCTCCGAGGGGGCGAGGAGCAATCAGCCCCAGCATTTT.

In this sample, this clonotype turned up once. This rearrangement joins TRBV7-6 to TRBJ2-1, with 7 bases lining up with TRBD1. J gave up 6 bases and V 1 base, and 3 bases lay outside the gene matches. The CDR3 spans 14 residues. CDR1 is SGHVS, CDR2 FNYEAQ, per germline. CDR3 residues: CASSLGGQSNEQFF. The CDR3 nucleotides read TGTGCCAGCAGCTTAGGGGGACAGAGCAATGAGCAGTTCTTC.

This clonotype has ten or more counts. This chain joins TRBV20-1 and TRBJ2-1; no clear D gene. Trimming shortened V by 2 bases and J by 11 bases, and 7 bases separated the two germline ends. The germline V gene has CDR1 DFQATT and CDR2 SNEGSKA (reference sequence). CDR3 size: 10 residues. CDR3 in amino acids: CSARNGKQFF. CDR3 DNA: TGCAGTGCTAGAAACGGCAAGCAGTTCTTC.

This chain uses TRBV5-5 with TRBJ2-5; D is possibly TRBD1 (8 bases). The CDR3 loop spans 15 amino acids. Trimming shortened V by 4 bases and J by 5 bases, and 18 bases separated the two germline ends. Germline loops: CDR1 SGHKS, CDR2 YYEKEE (reference sequence). CDR3 region: CASSEHGGTGETQYF. As DNA, the CDR3 is TGTGCCAGCAGCGAACACGGGGGGACAGGCGAGACCCAGTACTTC. Combining the CDR3 with reference TRBV5-5 and TRBJ2-5 gives the whole variable domain DAGVTQSPTHLIKTRGQQVTLRCSPISGHKSVSWYQQVLGQGPQFIFQYYEKEERGRGNFPDRFSARQFPNYSSELNVNALLLGDSALYLCASSEHGGTGETQYFGPGTRLLVL.

This clonotype has ten or more counts. This chain uses TRBV20-1 with TRBJ1-2, with TRBD1 matching 9 bases. Germline values: CDR1 DFQATT, CDR2 SNEGSKA (reference sequence). This CDR3 comprises 14 residues. Trimming at V came to 3 bases and at J to 5 bases, leaving 7 bases not matched to a gene. The CDR3 here is CSASPGQGIYGYTF. The CDR3 nucleotides are TGCAGTGCTAGTCCGGGACAGGGCATATATGGCTACACCTTC.

This clonotype was counted only a few times. This rearrangement joins TRBV7-9 to TRBJ2-3, with D unresolved. The CDR3 totals 12 residues. V was pared by 4 bases and J by 4 bases, with 6 bases between. CDR1 and CDR2 (germline): SEHNR, FQNEAQ (reference sequence). The CDR3 DNA reads as TGTGCCAGCAGCTCCGAGGCAGATACGCAGTATTTT. Residues: CASSSEADTQYF.

Many counts were recorded for this clonotype. The V call is TRBV7-8, the J call TRBJ2-4, with TRBD2 matching over 8 bases. J gave up 3 bases and V 5 bases, and 6 bases lay outside the gene matches. This CDR3 has 15 residues. Germline-derived CDR1 and CDR2 are SGHVS and FQNEAQ. CDR3 region: CASSIRRGDKNIQYF. The CDR3 DNA is TGTGCCAGCAGCATACGGCGGGGGGACAAAAACATTCAGTACTTC.

This clonotype occurred many times. The chain employs TRBV29-1 and TRBJ2-3; TRBD2 matches at 7 bases. The CDR3 is made up of 12 amino acids. Germline V gene sequence: CDR1 SQVTM, CDR2 ANQGSEA. Trimming took 7 bases from V and 7 from J; bases not matched to a gene: 8. The CDR3 nucleotides read TGCAGCGCTGGGGGGGATGGGTATACGCAGTATTTT. Protein product: CSAGGDGYTQYF.

This clonotype was recorded a few times. V and J are TRBV5-1 and TRBJ2-3; no definite D call. Trimming removed 4 bases at V and 0 bases at J, with 9 bases between. The CDR3 has 14 residues. Per the germline V gene, CDR1 is SGHRS and CDR2 is YFSETQ. The CDR3 spells CASSRRISTDTQYF. The CDR3 DNA reads TGCGCCAGCAGCCGTCGGATTAGCACAGATACGCAGTATTTT.

This clonotype showed up many times. This chain joins TRBV20-1 and TRBJ2-1; weak D call: TRBD1 (5 bases). CDR1 is DFQATT, CDR2 SNEGSKA, per germline (reference sequence). Between the trimmed V and J ends, which lost 2 bases and 9 bases, there was a span of 11 bases. This CDR3 is built from 12 residues. CDR3 residues: CSARPDRSEQFF. CDR3 in DNA: TGCAGTGCTAGACCAGACAGAAGTGAGCAGTTCTTC.

Regarding this clonotype: This may come from a read error, since a much larger clone is one base off. This chain links TRBV4-1 with TRBJ2-7; D is perhaps TRBD2 (6 bases). CDR1 is MGHRA and CDR2 is YSYEKL in the germline V gene. CDR3 size: 13 residues. The V end was cut by 6 bases, the J end by 4 bases, with 13 bases between. CDR3 coding DNA: TGCGCCAGCAGTCAATGGGGGACTTACGAGCAGTACTTC. Translation gives CASSQWGTYEQYF.

This clonotype came up many times. V usage is TRBV5-6 and J usage is TRBJ2-4; unclear D gene. The CDR3 totals 13 residues. V was shortened by 4 bases and J by 8 bases, with 13 bases between the two germline ends. Germline loops: CDR1 SGHDT, CDR2 YYEEEE. The CDR3 here is CASSPSLSDIQYF. CDR3 bases: TGTGCCAGCAGCCCCTCCCTAAGCGACATTCAGTACTTC. Filled out from reference TRBV5-6 and TRBJ2-4, the complete variable domain reads DAGVTQSPTHLIKTRGQQVTLRCSPKSGHDTVSWYQQALGQGPQFIFQYYEEEERQRGNFPDRFSGHQFPNYSSELNVNALLLGDSALYLCASSPSLSDIQYFGAGTRLSVL.

Details on this clonotype: Being one base from a much bigger clone, this may be a read error. The DNA is left out, because the CDR3 cannot be placed on it with certainty; the CDR3 is given as TCRdb lists it. V and J are TRBV20-1 and TRBJ1-4. Germline V gives CDR1 DFQATT, CDR2 SNEGSKA (reference sequence). The CDR3 comprises 16 residues, both ends counted. The CDR3: CCASKKTRSFNEKLFF.

This clonotype was observed a few times. The J gene is TRBJ1-1, the V gene TRBV5-1, with unresolved D. The CDR3 runs 13 residues. Germline-derived CDR1 and CDR2 are SGHRS and YFSETQ. With 5 bases removed from V and 1 base from J, the gap between germline ends came to 9 bases. The CDR3 is CASRQRENTEAFF. The CDR3 DNA follows: TGCGCCAGCAGGCAAAGGGAGAACACTGAAGCTTTCTTT. Full variable domain (outside the CDR3, taken from reference TRBV5-1 and TRBJ1-1): KAGVTQTPRYLIKTRGQQVTLSCSPISGHRSVSWYQQTPGQGLQFLFEYFSETQRNKGNFPGRFSGRQFSNSRSEMNVSTLELGDSALYLCASRQRENTEAFFGQGTRLTVV.

This clonotype was seen repeatedly, ten times or more. The J gene is TRBJ1-2, the V gene TRBV20-1; D not resolved. The germline V gene encodes CDR1 DFQATT and CDR2 SNEGSKA (reference sequence). V lost 0 bases and J 0 bases, leaving 11 bases between the germline ends. There are 15 residues in the CDR3. The CDR3 spells CSARDGRKANYGYTF. Written as DNA, the CDR3 is TGCAGTGCTAGAGATGGTCGAAAAGCTAACTATGGCTACACCTTC.

The rearrangement uses TRBV7-9 and TRBJ1-2; 7 bases fit TRBD1. V gave up 3 bases and J gave up 2 bases; unmatched junction bases: 6. Per the germline V gene, CDR1 is SEHNR and CDR2 is FQNEAQ (reference sequence). This CDR3 contains 15 residues. The CDR3 reads CASSFLGGGNYGYTF. The CDR3 nucleotides read TGTGCCAGCAGCTTCCTAGGGGGCGGCAACTATGGCTACACCTTC.

This clonotype was counted a few times. This chain connects TRBV10-2 to TRBJ1-6; D might be TRBD1 (6 bases). Trimming shortened V by 0 bases and J by 14 bases, and 23 bases separated the two germline ends. CDR1 and CDR2 (germline): WSHSY, SAAADI. CDR3 length: 17 residues. CDR3 DNA sequence: TGCGCCAGCAGTGAGTCCGGGGGGCAGGGTGGCAGATCGGCCCTCCACTTT. This codes for CASSESGGQGGRSALHF.

This clonotype was seen many times. The V call is TRBV20-1, the J call TRBJ2-7; TRBD1 agrees at 8 bases. CDR3 length: 13 residues. J lost 5 bases, V lost 5 bases, and 8 bases had no gene match. Germline CDR1 reads DFQATT; CDR2 reads SNEGSKA (reference sequence). The CDR3 sequence is CSAEDRGYHEQYV. CDR3 DNA sequence: TGCAGTGCTGAAGACAGGGGATACCACGAGCAGTACGTC.

Concerning this clonotype: Relative to the germline gene, one junction end is altered; a read error may explain this. J is TRBJ1-5 and V is TRBV27; TRBD1 aligns across 9 bases. This CDR3 comprises 16 residues. Germline CDR1 reads MNHEY; CDR2 reads SMNVEV (reference sequence). The CDR3 DNA sequence: TGTGCCAGCAGGAGGACAGGGGACGGGGGTTTTCAGCACCAGCATTTT. Its protein is CASRRTGDGGFQHQHF.

This clonotype has at least ten counts. The chain carries TRBV29-1 and TRBJ2-2; the D gene could be TRBD1 or TRBD2 (5 bases each). V was cut by 4 bases and J by 1 base, with 16 bases left in between. From germline, CDR1 is SQVTM and CDR2 ANQGSEA. The CDR3 is made up of 16 amino acids. CDR3 DNA: TGCAGCGTTGGGTCAGAGGGACCAAAGAACACCGGGGAGCTGTTTTTT. Residues: CSVGSEGPKNTGELFF.

This clonotype was counted ten times or more. The J gene is TRBJ2-1, the V gene TRBV20-1, with 7 bases lining up with TRBD1. CDR3 length equals 12 residues. Trimming took 6 bases from V and 11 from J; bases not matched to a gene: 10. The germline gives CDR1 DFQATT, CDR2 SNEGSKA (reference sequence). The CDR3 sequence is CSARPRDSQQFF. In DNA, the CDR3 is TGCAGTGCCCGACCCCGGGACAGCCAGCAGTTCTTC.

V and J are TRBV6-5 and TRBJ2-7; D unclear. From germline, CDR1 is MNHEY and CDR2 SVGAGI. Trimming pared 0 bases from V and 3 bases from J, leaving 6 bases between. The CDR3 is 13 amino acids. CDR3 in amino acids: CASSYSWDYEQYF. CDR3 in DNA: TGTGCCAGCAGTTACTCGTGGGACTACGAGCAGTACTTC.

This clonotype was found many times. The chain has TRBV10-3 and TRBJ2-5; perhaps TRBD1 as D (6 bases). V was shortened by 10 bases and J by 0 bases, with 12 bases between the two germline ends. Germline V gives CDR1 ENHRY, CDR2 SYGVKD. The CDR3 is 13 residues long. The CDR3, as DNA: TGTGCCACCGAGGACAGAAACCAAGAGACCCAGTACTTC. It codes for CATEDRNQETQYF.

This clonotype was counted many times. V is TRBV7-2 and J is TRBJ2-1; D is uncertain. The V gene lost 0 bases and the J gene lost 6 bases, with 15 bases spanning the gap. CDR1 is SGHTA and CDR2 is FQGNSA in the germline V gene. The CDR3 contains 16 residues. CDR3 DNA sequence: TGTGCCAGCAGCTTAGCGGGTACATCAGGCCTCAATGAGCAGTTCTTC. This gives the protein CASSLAGTSGLNEQFF.